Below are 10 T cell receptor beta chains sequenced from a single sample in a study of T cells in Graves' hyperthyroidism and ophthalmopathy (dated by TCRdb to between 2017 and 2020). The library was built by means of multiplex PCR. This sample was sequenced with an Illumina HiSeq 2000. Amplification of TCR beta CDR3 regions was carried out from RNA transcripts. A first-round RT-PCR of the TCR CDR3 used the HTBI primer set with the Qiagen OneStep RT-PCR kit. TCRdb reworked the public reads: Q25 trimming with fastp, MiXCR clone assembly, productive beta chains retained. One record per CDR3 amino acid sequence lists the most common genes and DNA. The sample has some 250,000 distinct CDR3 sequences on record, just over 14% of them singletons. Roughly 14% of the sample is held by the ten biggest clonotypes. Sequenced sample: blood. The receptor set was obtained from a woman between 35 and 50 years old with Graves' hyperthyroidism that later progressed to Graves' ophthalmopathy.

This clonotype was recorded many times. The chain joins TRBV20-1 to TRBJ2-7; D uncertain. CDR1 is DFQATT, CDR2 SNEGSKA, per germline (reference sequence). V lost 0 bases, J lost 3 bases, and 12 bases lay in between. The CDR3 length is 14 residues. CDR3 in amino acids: CSAREWVKHYEQYF. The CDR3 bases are TGCAGTGCTAGAGAGTGGGTGAAACACTACGAGCAGTACTTC.

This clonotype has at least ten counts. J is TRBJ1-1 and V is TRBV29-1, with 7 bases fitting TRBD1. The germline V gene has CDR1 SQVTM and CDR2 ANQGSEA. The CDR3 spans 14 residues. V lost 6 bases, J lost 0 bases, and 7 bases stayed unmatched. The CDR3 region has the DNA TGCAGCGTAAGACAGGGTCCGATGAACACTGAAGCTTTCTTT. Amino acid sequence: CSVRQGPMNTEAFF.

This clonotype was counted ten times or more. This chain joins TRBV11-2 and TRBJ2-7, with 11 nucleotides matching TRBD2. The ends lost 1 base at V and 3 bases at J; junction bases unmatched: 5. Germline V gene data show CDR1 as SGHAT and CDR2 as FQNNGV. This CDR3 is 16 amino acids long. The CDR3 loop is CASSLGGTSGYYEQYF. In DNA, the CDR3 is TGTGCCAGCAGCTTAGGCGGGACTAGCGGCTACTACGAGCAGTACTTC.

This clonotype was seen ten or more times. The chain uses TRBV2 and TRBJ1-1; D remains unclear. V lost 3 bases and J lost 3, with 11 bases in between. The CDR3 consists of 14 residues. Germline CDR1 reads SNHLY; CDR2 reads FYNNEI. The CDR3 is CASSEKEKYTEAFF. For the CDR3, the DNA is TGTGCCAGCAGTGAGAAGGAAAAGTACACTGAAGCTTTCTTT. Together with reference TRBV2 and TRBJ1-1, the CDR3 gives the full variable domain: EPEVTQTPSHQVTQMGQEVILRCVPISNHLYFYWYRQILGQKVEFLVSFYNNEISEKSEIFDDQFSVERPDGSNFTLKIRSTKLEDSAMYFCASSEKEKYTEAFFGQGTRLTVV.

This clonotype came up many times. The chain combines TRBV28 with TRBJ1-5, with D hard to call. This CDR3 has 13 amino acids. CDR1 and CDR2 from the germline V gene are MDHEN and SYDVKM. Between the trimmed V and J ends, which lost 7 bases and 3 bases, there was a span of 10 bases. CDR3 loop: CASMGTVNQPQHF. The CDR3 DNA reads TGTGCCAGCATGGGAACGGTCAATCAGCCCCAGCATTTT.

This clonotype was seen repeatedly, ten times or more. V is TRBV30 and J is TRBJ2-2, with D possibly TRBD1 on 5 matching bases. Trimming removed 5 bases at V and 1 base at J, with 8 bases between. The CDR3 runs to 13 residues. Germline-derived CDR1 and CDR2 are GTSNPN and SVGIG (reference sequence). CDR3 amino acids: CAWDRGNTGELFF. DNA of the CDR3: TGTGCCTGGGACAGAGGGAACACCGGGGAGCTGTTTTTT.

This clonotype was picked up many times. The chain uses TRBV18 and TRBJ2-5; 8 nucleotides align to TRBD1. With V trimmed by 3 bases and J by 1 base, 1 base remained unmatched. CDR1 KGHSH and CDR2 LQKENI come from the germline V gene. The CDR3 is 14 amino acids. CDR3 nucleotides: TGTGCCAGCTCACCGGACAGGGTCCAAGAGACCCAGTACTTC. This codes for CASSPDRVQETQYF.

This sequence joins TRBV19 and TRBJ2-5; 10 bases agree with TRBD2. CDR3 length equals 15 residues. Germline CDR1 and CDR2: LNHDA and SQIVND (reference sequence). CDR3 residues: CFTHLAGALRETQYF. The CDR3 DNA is TGTTTCACCCACCTAGCGGGGGCGCTTCGGGAGACCCAGTACTTC.

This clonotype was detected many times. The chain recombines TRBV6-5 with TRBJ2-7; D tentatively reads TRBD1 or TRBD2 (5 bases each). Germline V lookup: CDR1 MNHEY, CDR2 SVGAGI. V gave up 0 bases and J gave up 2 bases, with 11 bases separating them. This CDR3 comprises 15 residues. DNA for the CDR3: TGTGCCAGCAGTTACTCCCCCGGGACGGCCTACGAGCAGTACTTC. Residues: CASSYSPGTAYEQYF.

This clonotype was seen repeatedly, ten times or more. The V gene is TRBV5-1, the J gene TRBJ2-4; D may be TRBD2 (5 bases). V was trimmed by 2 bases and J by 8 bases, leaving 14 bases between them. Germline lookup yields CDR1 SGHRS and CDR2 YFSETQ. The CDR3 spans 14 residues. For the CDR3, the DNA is TGCGCCAGCAGCTTATCAGGAGGATATGACATTCAGTACTTC. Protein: CASSLSGGYDIQYF. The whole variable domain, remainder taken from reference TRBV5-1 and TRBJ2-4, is KAGVTQTPRYLIKTRGQQVTLSCSPISGHRSVSWYQQTPGQGLQFLFEYFSETQRNKGNFPGRFSGRQFSNSRSEMNVSTLELGDSALYLCASSLSGGYDIQYFGAGTRLSVL.